Each of the 29 T cell receptor beta chains below was sequenced from the same sample in a study of spatial heterogeneity in lung cancer. TCRdb independently ran MiXCR on the 5' RACE reads; one entry per CDR3 protein. Found here are some 100,000 distinct CDR3 sequences, over 8.5% of them singletons; the top ten hold about 7%. The sample's time point: sample taken at primary tumor resection. The study sequenced unsorted whole RNA from tumor, nontumor lung or frozen PBMC. This specimen consisted of PBMCs, obtained at surgery. The receptors were gathered from a male donor with early-stage non-small cell lung cancer.

This clonotype has more than one count but fewer than ten. This chain joins TRBV23-1 and TRBJ1-6; unclear D gene. TRBV23-1 is an ORF for which the function is uncertain. The CDR3 is made up of 19 amino acids. V gave up 3 bases and J gave up 6 bases, with 24 bases separating them. CDR3 sequence (DNA): TGCGCCAGCAGTCACCCACCGGGTAGTACAGCGGCGGTTAATTCACCCCTCCACTTT. This gives the protein CASSHPPGSTAAVNSPLHF.

This clonotype was recorded a few times. The V call is TRBV29-1, the J call TRBJ2-1; TRBD1 or TRBD2 may be the D gene (6 bases each). V lost 3 bases and J 8 bases, leaving 17 bases between the germline ends. The germline CDR1 and CDR2 sequences are SQVTM and ANQGSEA. This CDR3 contains 14 residues. The CDR3 reads CSVDGLRGVDEQFF. The CDR3 DNA is TGCAGCGTTGATGGGCTGAGGGGGGTCGATGAGCAGTTCTTC.

This sequence joins TRBV9 and TRBJ2-1; a weak D match, TRBD2 (6 bases). The CDR3 has 13 residues. V lost 4 bases to trimming and J lost 9 bases, with 14 bases between them. Germline CDR1 and CDR2: SGDLS and YYNGEE. In nucleotides, the CDR3 is TGTGCCAGCAGCCTGTCGACTAGTTCTGAGCAGTTCTTC. It encodes CASSLSTSSEQFF.

In its sample, this clonotype was seen a few times. The rearrangement joins TRBV6-5 to TRBJ2-5; 9 bases match TRBD2. The germline CDR1 and CDR2 sequences are MNHEY and SVGAGI. The CDR3 has 13 residues. J was trimmed by 5 bases and V by 10 bases; bases with no gene match: 8. CDR3 protein: CATARGGHETQYF. In DNA, the CDR3 is TGTGCCACAGCGCGGGGGGGCCACGAGACCCAGTACTTC.

The chain uses TRBV9 and TRBJ2-7, with 9 bases fitting TRBD1. CDR1 SGDLS and CDR2 YYNGEE come from the germline V gene. The trim removed 3 bases at V and 3 bases at J, leaving 4 bases unmatched. The CDR3 extends over 14 amino acids. Here the CDR3 reads CASSARDRDYEQYF. Here the CDR3 DNA reads TGTGCCAGCAGCGCCCGGGACAGGGACTACGAGCAGTACTTC.

This clonotype was seen repeatedly, ten times or more. This rearrangement joins TRBV7-9 to TRBJ1-4, with a weak D call TRBD1 (6 bases). This CDR3 region has 15 residues. Per the germline V gene, CDR1 is SEHNR and CDR2 is FQNEAQ (reference sequence). Trimming removed 5 bases at V and 3 bases at J, with 13 bases between. The CDR3 DNA reads TGTGCCAGCAGCCCAACAGGGTTACCTAATGAAAAACTGTTTTTT. This translates into CASSPTGLPNEKLFF.

The table lists this clonotype with many counts. This chain connects TRBV11-2 to TRBJ1-1; D unresolved. V dropped 3 bases and J dropped 4 bases, with 15 bases sitting between them. This CDR3 is 15 amino acids long. Germline assignment: CDR1 SGHAT and CDR2 FQNNGV. CDR3 nucleotide sequence: TGTGCCAGCAGCTTCGGCCTTGTAAGGTCCACTGAAGCTTTCTTT. Protein sequence: CASSFGLVRSTEAFF.

This clonotype was recorded at least ten times. This chain links TRBV25-1 with TRBJ1-3, with 7 bases identical to TRBD1. After removal of 6 bases from V and 2 bases from J, the junction contained 4 bases not matched to a gene. The CDR3 covers 14 residues. Germline V gene lookup returns CDR1 MGHDK and CDR2 SYGVNS. CDR3 coding DNA: TGTGCCAGCAGCGACAGGGAGGCTGGAAACACCATATATTTT. This encodes CASSDREAGNTIYF. Combining the CDR3 with reference TRBV25-1 and TRBJ1-3 gives the whole variable domain EADIYQTPRYLVIGTGKKITLECSQTMGHDKMYWYQQDPGMELHLIHYSYGVNSTEKGDLSSESTVSRIRTEHFPLTLESARPSHTSQYLCASSDREAGNTIYFGEGSWLTVV.

V usage is TRBV7-3 and J usage is TRBJ2-5; D gene uncertain. This CDR3 region has 13 residues. V was pared by 3 bases and J by 1 base, with 6 bases between. Germline CDR1 reads SGHTA; CDR2 reads FQGTGA. The CDR3 loop is CASSFSPQETQYF. The CDR3 bases are TGTGCCAGCAGCTTTTCCCCCCAAGAGACCCAGTACTTC.

This clonotype occurred many times. This chain uses TRBV7-8 with TRBJ2-3; 7 bases fit TRBD2. V lost 5 bases and J lost 2; bases outside the gene matches: 4. The CDR3 sequence is 14 residues long. Per the germline V gene, CDR1 is SGHVS and CDR2 is FQNEAQ. The CDR3 DNA reads as TGTGCCAGCAGCCCGGGGAGGGTCACAGATACGCAGTATTTT. Its protein product is CASSPGRVTDTQYF.

The V gene is TRBV20-1, the J gene TRBJ2-7; the match to TRBD2 covers 10 bases. Germline V lookup: CDR1 DFQATT, CDR2 SNEGSKA (reference sequence). Trimming removed 6 bases from V and 7 bases from J; junction bases left unmatched: 12. CDR3 length: 14 amino acids. The CDR3, as DNA: TGCAGTGCGGGCAGCGGGAGGGTATTTGGGGAGCAGTACTTC. Encoded protein: CSAGSGRVFGEQYF.

This clonotype was recorded a few times. The genes are TRBV3-1 and TRBJ2-7, with 7 bases identical to TRBD1. V lost 2 bases and J lost 2; bases outside the gene matches: 6. Germline V CDR1 and CDR2: LGHDT, YNNKEL (reference sequence). The CDR3 spans 15 residues. In DNA, the CDR3 is TGTGCCAGCAGCCAAAACAGGGGTCCTCCCTACGAGCAGTACTTC. Residues: CASSQNRGPPYEQYF.

This clonotype was found a few times. The CDR3 DNA sequence: TGCAGTGCGGAGTCCGGGGGAAGCGGCACAGATACGCAGTATTTT. Residues: CSAESGGSGTDTQYF. This chain joins TRBV20-1 and TRBJ2-3, with D perhaps TRBD2 (6 bases). The CDR3 covers 15 residues. Germline assignment: CDR1 DFQATT and CDR2 SNEGSKA (reference sequence). V lost 6 bases and J 1 base, leaving 17 bases between the germline ends.

This clonotype was counted many times. The chain employs TRBV5-1 and TRBJ2-5, with D possibly TRBD1 on 5 matching bases. The CDR3 consists of 13 residues. The germline V gene encodes CDR1 SGHRS and CDR2 YFSETQ. Deletions cut 5 bases from V and 4 bases from J, with 12 bases between. This CDR3 reads CASSRGSAETQYF. CDR3 DNA sequence: TGCGCCAGCAGTAGGGGATCGGCAGAGACCCAGTACTTC.

This clonotype has a count of ten or more. This chain joins TRBV5-1 and TRBJ1-2, with a possible D match to TRBD1 (5 bases). The CDR3 has 13 residues. V was pared by 4 bases and J by 5 bases, with 12 bases between. Looked up from germline, CDR1 is SGHRS and CDR2 is YFSETQ. CDR3 region: CASSPTGVYGYTF. For the CDR3, the DNA is TGCGCCAGCAGCCCTACAGGAGTTTATGGCTACACCTTC.

The sample holds a few counts of this clonotype. The chain uses TRBV11-2 and TRBJ2-3; 10 bases align to TRBD1. This CDR3 has 16 amino acids. CDR1 and CDR2 from the germline V gene are SGHAT and FQNNGV. V trimming: 4 bases; J trimming: 2 bases; junction bases outside the gene matches: 6. The CDR3 DNA reads as TGTGCCAGCAGCTATCGGACAGGGGGTTTCACAGATACGCAGTATTTT. This gives the protein CASSYRTGGFTDTQYF.

The V call is TRBV11-2, the J call TRBJ2-2; D gene unclear. V lost 3 bases and J lost 7, with 15 bases in between. This CDR3 has 15 residues. The germline V gene has CDR1 SGHAT and CDR2 FQNNGV. The CDR3 coding sequence is TGTGCCAGCAGCTTGTCCGGTACCCGCGACGGGGAGCTGTTTTTT. Its translation is CASSLSGTRDGELFF.

This clonotype was recorded many times. This chain joins TRBV12-3 or TRBV12-4 and TRBJ2-2, with D perhaps being TRBD1 or TRBD2 (5 bases each). This CDR3 region has 14 residues. V lost 3 bases to trimming and J lost 4 bases, with 9 bases between them. The CDR3 is CASSLAGTTGELFF. The CDR3 bases are TGTGCCAGCAGTTTGGCAGGGACCACCGGGGAGCTGTTTTTT.

Many counts were recorded for this clonotype. The chain couples TRBV28 to TRBJ2-7; D unclear. With 1 base removed from V and 2 bases from J, the gap between germline ends came to 9 bases. This CDR3 has 14 residues. From germline, CDR1 is MDHEN and CDR2 SYDVKM. For the CDR3, the DNA is TGTGCCAGCAGTTTATACGGCGGTACCTACGAGCAGTACTTC. Protein sequence: CASSLYGGTYEQYF.

This clonotype was recorded many times. The chain carries TRBV27 and TRBJ2-5, with D unresolved. With 3 bases removed from V and 3 bases from J, the gap between germline ends came to 14 bases. CDR1 is MNHEY, CDR2 SMNVEV, per germline (reference sequence). The CDR3 totals 15 residues. The CDR3 protein is CASSFRLTGEETQYF. In DNA, the CDR3 is TGTGCCAGCAGTTTCCGTTTAACCGGCGAAGAGACCCAGTACTTC.

V gene TRBV5-1 combines with J gene TRBJ2-3, with 8 bases aligning to TRBD1. Per germline, CDR1 SGHRS and CDR2 YFSETQ. The CDR3 sequence is 16 residues long. The ends lost 5 bases at V and 1 base at J; junction bases unmatched: 9. This CDR3 reads CASRRGGQGRTDTQYF. The CDR3 nucleotides are TGCGCCAGCAGGCGGGGCGGACAGGGCCGCACAGATACGCAGTATTTT.

This clonotype has more than one count but fewer than ten. The V gene is TRBV28, the J gene TRBJ2-1; the D is unclear. Germline loops: CDR1 MDHEN, CDR2 SYDVKM. This CDR3 is built from 13 residues. Trimming took 2 bases from V and 9 from J, leaving 11 bases between them. The CDR3 loop reads CASSLASNPEQFF. CDR3 sequence (DNA): TGTGCCAGCAGTTTAGCAAGCAACCCTGAGCAGTTCTTC.

This clonotype was picked up many times. The rearrangement joins TRBV30 to TRBJ1-3; D may be TRBD1 (5 bases). With 1 base removed from V and 4 bases from J, the gap between germline ends came to 14 bases. The CDR3 length is 15 residues. From germline, CDR1 is GTSNPN and CDR2 SVGIG (reference sequence). CDR3 in amino acids: CAWSAQGAGGNTIYF. The CDR3 DNA follows: TGTGCCTGGAGTGCCCAGGGTGCCGGGGGAAACACCATATATTTT.

The sample holds a few counts of this clonotype. The gene calls are TRBV27 and TRBJ2-5, with 10 bases that match TRBD2. The V and J ends lost 5 bases and 6 bases, in that order; junction bases with no gene match: 6. From germline, CDR1 is MNHEY and CDR2 SMNVEV (reference sequence). The CDR3 covers 14 residues. CDR3 region: CASSQAGGPKTQYF. In nucleotides, the CDR3 is TGTGCCAGCAGTCAAGCGGGAGGGCCTAAGACCCAGTACTTC.

This clonotype showed up many times. The genes are TRBV19 and TRBJ2-2, with D tentatively TRBD1 or TRBD2 (5 bases each). Between the trimmed V and J ends, which lost 4 bases and 3 bases, there was a span of 9 bases. The CDR3 covers 14 residues. Per the germline V gene, CDR1 is LNHDA and CDR2 is SQIVND (reference sequence). This CDR3 reads CASSRDGYTGELFF. In DNA, the CDR3 is TGTGCCAGTAGTAGGGACGGCTACACCGGGGAGCTGTTTTTT.

This clonotype occurred many times. J is TRBJ2-2 and V is TRBV19; 13 bases line up with TRBD2. V shed 6 bases and J 6 bases; nucleotides not matched to a gene: 10. The CDR3 length is 17 residues. The germline gives CDR1 LNHDA, CDR2 SQIVND (reference sequence). CDR3 region: CASRRTSGRRWAGELFF. In nucleotides, the CDR3 is TGTGCCAGTAGGCGGACTAGCGGGAGAAGGTGGGCCGGGGAGCTGTTTTTT.

This clonotype was detected ten times or more. The chain is built from TRBV29-1 and TRBJ1-2, with 7 bases identical to TRBD1. Germline values: CDR1 SQVTM, CDR2 ANQGSEA. The CDR3 is 12 residues long. With 5 bases clipped from V and 3 bases from J, the junction kept 3 bases outside the gene matches. CDR3 sequence: CSVSGQDYGYTF. CDR3 nucleotide sequence: TGCAGCGTTTCCGGACAGGACTATGGCTACACCTTC.

The chain uses TRBV6-2 or TRBV6-3 and TRBJ1-1; 7 bases match TRBD1. V lost 2 bases to trimming and J lost 5 bases; unmatched junction nucleotides: 8. Germline-derived CDR1 and CDR2 are MNHEY and SVGEGT. There are 15 residues in the CDR3. CDR3: CASSYPTGVATEAFF. The DNA of the CDR3 is TGTGCCAGCAGTTACCCCACAGGGGTAGCGACTGAAGCTTTCTTT.

The rearrangement links TRBV15 to TRBJ2-5; 7 bases are shared with TRBD1. Germline CDR1 is LNHNV and CDR2 is YYDKDF (reference sequence). Trimming at V came to 4 bases and at J to 5 bases, leaving 10 bases not matched to a gene. CDR3 size: 15 residues. CDR3 region: CATSTLPRGLETQYF. The CDR3 DNA reads as TGTGCCACCAGCACCCTACCGAGGGGGCTGGAGACCCAGTACTTC.